Each of the 27 T cell receptor beta chains below was sequenced from the same sample in a study of blood T cell repertoires in COVID-19. Profiled with immunoSEQ multiplex PCR; TCRdb holds only in-frame clones, not every one. The sample has around 100,000 clones, 84% seen once; the top ten hold just under 10%. Sequencing was performed on peripheral blood. Every receptor here comes from a man aged 35 to 55 with active or convalescent COVID-19.

There are a few counts of this clone. The rearrangement uses TRBV7-9 and TRBJ1-5; possibly TRBD1 for D (5 bases). The germline V gene encodes CDR1 SEHNR and CDR2 FQNEAQ (reference sequence). The CDR3 sequence is 14 residues long. Between the trimmed V and J ends, which lost 5 bases and 5 bases, there was a span of 13 bases. The CDR3 DNA reads as TGTGCCAGCAGCCCCTTGGGGGGGGATCAGCCCCAGCATTTT. Protein: CASSPLGGDQPQHF.

This clone showed up just once. This chain connects TRBV6-6 to TRBJ1-1; D call uncertain. CDR1 is MNHNY, CDR2 SVGAGI, per germline (reference sequence). The CDR3 contains 13 residues. With 6 bases removed from V and 2 bases from J, the gap between germline ends came to 10 bases. The CDR3 DNA sequence: TGTGCCAGCAGGCTCGAACTAAACACTGAAGCTTTCTTT. It encodes CASRLELNTEAFF.

Only a few counts were recorded for this clone. The V and J genes are TRBV11-3 and TRBJ2-5, with 10 bases fitting TRBD2. The length of the CDR3 is 15 residues. The V gene end was trimmed by 6 bases and the J gene end by 0 bases; junction bases not matched to a gene: 4. CDR1 and CDR2 from the germline V gene are SGHNT and YENEEA. The CDR3 here is CASSRTSGYQETQYF. The DNA for the CDR3 is TGTGCCAGCAGTCGGACTAGCGGTTACCAAGAGACCCAGTACTTC.

J is TRBJ2-3 and V is TRBV21-1; TRBD2, the table's D call, lacks a check against the DNA. TRBV21-1 is a known pseudogene. The CDR3 loop spans 15 amino acids. CDR3 sequence: CASSTLAADTDTQYF. The CDR3 region has the DNA TGTGCCAGCAGCACCCTAGCGGCCGACACAGATACGCAGTATTTT.

This sequence joins TRBV18 and TRBJ1-5; D remains unclear. The CDR3 covers 16 residues. V lost 2 bases, J lost 4 bases, and 15 bases lay in between. The V gene's germline CDR1 is KGHSH and CDR2 LQKENI. CDR3 amino acids: CASSPDSTAVNQPQHF. CDR3 in DNA: TGTGCCAGCTCACCAGACTCCACAGCGGTTAATCAGCCCCAGCATTTT.

This clone showed up just once. The chain is built from TRBV7-2 and TRBJ1-3; no clear D gene. The CDR3 length is 16 residues. CDR1 and CDR2 from the germline V gene are SGHTA and FQGNSA. The V gene lost 1 base and the J gene lost 2 bases, with 12 bases spanning the gap. CDR3 amino acids: CASSLVPGVAGNTIYF. CDR3 nucleotides: TGTGCCAGCAGCTTAGTACCCGGGGTTGCTGGAAACACCATATATTTT.

V is TRBV27 and J is TRBJ1-1; D may be TRBD1 (5 bases). The CDR3 has 15 amino acids. CDR1 and CDR2 from the germline V gene are MNHEY and SMNVEV (reference sequence). Trimming removed 2 bases from V and 4 bases from J, with 14 bases in between. CDR3 loop: CASSLTLQGGTEAFF. The CDR3 DNA reads as TGTGCCAGCAGTTTAACCCTCCAGGGAGGCACTGAAGCTTTCTTT.

The rearrangement links TRBV4-3 to TRBJ1-2, with D possibly being TRBD1 (5 bases). This CDR3 is built from 17 residues. The germline CDR1 and CDR2 sequences are LGHNA and YSLEER. Deletions cut 4 bases from V and 0 bases from J, with 18 bases between. For the CDR3, the DNA is TGCGCCAGCAGCCCTTCTGGGGCAGGACCTGCTAACTATGGCTACACCTTC. Residues: CASSPSGAGPANYGYTF.

The chain carries TRBV3-1 (or the pseudogene TRBV3-2) and TRBJ2-7, with a weak D call TRBD1 (5 bases). The length of the CDR3 is 15 residues. Per the germline V gene, CDR1 is LGHDT and CDR2 is YNNKEL (reference sequence). V shed 0 bases and J shed 3 bases, with 12 bases lying between them. For the CDR3, the DNA is TGTGCCAGCAGCCAAGATAATGGGGCCTTCTACGAGCAGTACTTC. Protein sequence: CASSQDNGAFYEQYF.

The chain uses TRBV19 and TRBJ1-5; D may be TRBD1 (5 bases). The V end was cut by 7 bases, the J end by 0 bases, with 13 bases between. Germline V gives CDR1 LNHDA, CDR2 SQIVND (reference sequence). This CDR3 is built from 15 residues. Written as DNA, the CDR3 is TGTGCCAGTAAGGTGACAGATTATAGCAATCAGCCCCAGCATTTT. Translation: CASKVTDYSNQPQHF.

The chain combines TRBV5-4 with TRBJ2-3, with 13 bases matching TRBD2. The V gene's germline CDR1 is SGHNT and CDR2 YYREEE (reference sequence). This CDR3 region has 17 residues. Losses at the gene ends were 0 bases for V and 2 bases for J; bases not matched to a gene: 3. The chain's CDR3 is CASSLGGLAGFTDTQYF. The CDR3 DNA follows: TGTGCCAGCAGCTTGGGGGGACTAGCGGGATTCACAGATACGCAGTATTTT.

This clone appeared a few times. The rearrangement links TRBV9 to TRBJ2-3, with 11 nucleotides matching TRBD2. Germline loops: CDR1 SGDLS, CDR2 YYNGEE. The CDR3 length is 15 residues. With V trimmed by 5 bases and J by 1 base, 3 bases remained unmatched. The CDR3 nucleotides are TGTGCCAGCAGTAGCGGGGGGGCGGGCACAGATACGCAGTATTTT. It translates to CASSSGGAGTDTQYF.

V usage is TRBV7-2 and J usage is TRBJ1-2; 7 nucleotides align to TRBD1. From germline, CDR1 is SGHTA and CDR2 FQGNSA. The CDR3 is made up of 14 amino acids. Trimming took 7 bases from V and 7 from J; bases not matched to a gene: 12. CDR3 region: CASTPTGYPSGYTF. The CDR3 coding sequence is TGTGCCAGCACCCCGACAGGGTACCCTTCTGGCTACACCTTC.

This chain joins TRBV19 and TRBJ1-5, with a tentative D call TRBD1 (5 bases). There are 15 residues in the CDR3. CDR1 is LNHDA, CDR2 SQIVND, per germline (reference sequence). The V end was cut by 7 bases, the J end by 0 bases, with 13 bases between. This CDR3 is CASKRGDYSNQPQHF. CDR3 DNA sequence: TGTGCCAGTAAACGGGGGGACTATAGCAATCAGCCCCAGCATTTT.

The rearrangement joins TRBV11-2 to TRBJ1-5, with 8 positions matching TRBD1. The J segment lost 7 bases and the V segment lost 3 bases, leaving 8 bases of the junction unmatched. The germline gives CDR1 SGHAT, CDR2 FQNNGV. The length of the CDR3 is 15 residues. The CDR3 is CASSFNTGGEQPQHF. The CDR3 nucleotides are TGTGCCAGCAGCTTCAATACAGGGGGGGAGCAGCCCCAGCATTTT. Drawing the rest from reference TRBV11-2 and TRBJ1-5, the complete variable domain is EAGVAQSPRYKIIEKRQSVAFWCNPISGHATLYWYQQILGQGPKLLIQFQNNGVVDDSQLPKDRFSAERLKGVDSTLKIQPAKLEDSAVYLCASSFNTGGEQPQHFGDGTRLSIL.

The chain carries TRBV11-2 and TRBJ2-3; D is unresolved. V lost 1 base and J 10 bases, leaving 9 bases between the germline ends. Germline assignment: CDR1 SGHAT and CDR2 FQNNGV. There are 12 residues in the CDR3. CDR3: CASSLGVVAQYF. In DNA, the CDR3 is TGTGCCAGCAGCTTAGGCGTCGTTGCGCAGTATTTT.

The rearrangement uses TRBV5-1 and TRBJ1-3; D unresolved. The CDR3 has 16 amino acids. Trimming took 0 bases from V and 0 from J, leaving 10 bases between them. Germline CDR1 is SGHRS and CDR2 is YFSETQ. CDR3 protein: CASSLDVAGSGNTIYF. DNA of the CDR3: TGCGCCAGCAGCTTGGACGTCGCGGGCTCTGGAAACACCATATATTTT. Combining the CDR3 with reference TRBV5-1 and TRBJ1-3 gives the whole variable domain KAGVTQTPRYLIKTRGQQVTLSCSPISGHRSVSWYQQTPGQGLQFLFEYFSETQRNKGNFPGRFSGRQFSNSRSEMNVSTLELGDSALYLCASSLDVAGSGNTIYFGEGSWLTVV.

The chain is built from TRBV30 and TRBJ1-1; no clear D gene. Germline lookup yields CDR1 GTSNPN and CDR2 SVGIG (reference sequence). The CDR3 has 13 residues. The V end lost 2 bases, the J end lost 11 bases, and 18 bases lay between the germline ends. CDR3 amino acids: CAWSNKAGSGAFF. CDR3 in DNA: TGTGCCTGGAGTAATAAAGCGGGGAGTGGGGCTTTCTTT.

V usage is TRBV5-1 and J usage is TRBJ1-3, with 9 bases lining up with TRBD1. The CDR3 runs 15 residues. Germline CDR1 is SGHRS and CDR2 is YFSETQ. Trimming cost V 4 bases and J 8 bases; bases outside gene matches: 10. CDR3 sequence: CASSPGQGKTDTIYF. CDR3 nucleotides: TGCGCCAGCAGCCCGGGACAGGGTAAGACGGACACCATATATTTT. The complete variable domain, with remaining parts taken from reference TRBV5-1 and TRBJ1-3, reads KAGVTQTPRYLIKTRGQQVTLSCSPISGHRSVSWYQQTPGQGLQFLFEYFSETQRNKGNFPGRFSGRQFSNSRSEMNVSTLELGDSALYLCASSPGQGKTDTIYFGEGSWLTVV.

V usage is TRBV7-3 and J usage is TRBJ2-3; 11 positions match TRBD2. There are 16 residues in the CDR3. Per germline, CDR1 SGHTA and CDR2 FQGTGA. Germline trimming cut 2 bases from V and 3 bases from J; bases unmatched to any gene: 4. CDR3 coding DNA: TGTGCCAGCAGCTTAGATCTAGCGGGGGGTACAGATACGCAGTATTTT. This translates into CASSLDLAGGTDTQYF.

The chain joins TRBV7-2 to TRBJ1-6; D is unclear. V lost 2 bases to trimming and J lost 0 bases, with 8 bases between them. This CDR3 is 16 amino acids long. CDR1 is SGHTA and CDR2 is FQGNSA in the germline V gene. CDR3 sequence: CASSLLSGSYNSPLHF. In DNA, the CDR3 is TGTGCCAGCAGCTTACTATCAGGCTCCTATAATTCACCCCTCCACTTT.

The chain couples TRBV2 to TRBJ1-5; 7 positions agree with TRBD1. This CDR3 spans 15 amino acids. CDR1 SNHLY and CDR2 FYNNEI come from the germline V gene. V was clipped by 3 bases and J by 1 base; unmatched bases: 3. CDR3 in amino acids: CASSETGLSNQPQHF. CDR3 bases: TGTGCCAGCAGTGAGACAGGGCTAAGCAATCAGCCCCAGCATTTT.

The chain couples TRBV9 to TRBJ2-5; 7 bases align to TRBD2. The V segment lost 3 bases and the J segment 5 bases; nucleotides outside the gene matches: 13. In germline, CDR1 is SGDLS, CDR2 YYNGEE. The CDR3 is made up of 16 amino acids. The CDR3 loop reads CASSEKRSSGDETQYF. Here the CDR3 DNA reads TGTGCCAGCAGCGAGAAGCGGTCAAGCGGGGACGAGACCCAGTACTTC. Drawing the rest from reference TRBV9 and TRBJ2-5, the complete variable domain is DSGVTQTPKHLITATGQRVTLRCSPRSGDLSVYWYQQSLDQGLQFLIQYYNGEERAKGNILERFSAQQFPDLHSELNLSSLELGDSALYFCASSEKRSSGDETQYFGPGTRLLVL.

The V and J genes are TRBV6-1 and TRBJ2-3, with D maybe TRBD2 (6 bases). The length of the CDR3 is 18 residues. Germline CDR1 reads MNHNS; CDR2 reads SASEGT. V was trimmed by 4 bases and J by 1 base, leaving 21 bases between them. The CDR3 protein is CASSGRAGTPTGTDTQYF. CDR3 coding DNA: TGTGCCAGCAGTGGTAGGGCAGGGACTCCCACCGGCACAGATACGCAGTATTTT.

The chain uses TRBV12-3 or TRBV12-4 and TRBJ2-7, with D tentatively TRBD2 (6 bases). The CDR3 spans 12 residues. The V end was cut by 3 bases, the J end by 3 bases, with 6 bases between. CDR3 protein: CASSFGGYEQYF. The CDR3 region has the DNA TGTGCCAGCAGTTTCGGGGGCTACGAGCAGTACTTC.

This chain joins TRBV6-6 and TRBJ2-1; TRBD1 matches 9 bases. The CDR3 is made up of 15 amino acids. The germline gives CDR1 MNHNY, CDR2 SVGAGI (reference sequence). The trim removed 6 bases at V and 6 bases at J, leaving 9 bases unmatched. Written as DNA, the CDR3 is TGTGCCAGCAGCCTACCGGGACAGGGTAGCAATGAGCAGTTCTTC. It codes for CASSLPGQGSNEQFF.

This clone has a single count. The chain combines TRBV19 with TRBJ2-3; 14 positions agree with TRBD2. This CDR3 contains 18 residues. V lost 5 bases and J lost 0; bases outside the gene matches: 7. CDR1 and CDR2 (germline): LNHDA, SQIVND (reference sequence). CDR3 in DNA: TGTGCCAGTAGTTTGACTAGCGGGGGGGCTAAAAGCACAGATACGCAGTATTTT. This encodes CASSLTSGGAKSTDTQYF.